A selection of T cell receptor beta chains follows, all from one sample in a study of cytomegalovirus exposure and HLA in healthy donors. Data came from immunoSEQ multiplex PCR; TCRdb stores just in-frame clones and leaves some out. The sample consists of about 79,000 clones, around three quarters of them appearing once. The sequenced sample was PBMCs. These receptors all come from a man between 60 and 70 years old in good health and CMV-seronegative. Both conserved end residues are part of each CDR3. Each record gives: CDR3 protein, clone size, V gene. The listing skips clone size in some rows; elsewhere it reads once, few, many or a size class.

CASSLGQATNTGELFF | - | TRBV18
CASSEARGNSPLHF | once | TRBV6-1
CASSLGAGGAKNIQYF | - | TRBV7-6
CASSIRGRGGRETQYF | - | TRBV7-9
CASSSVQGAYEQYF | - | TRBV19
CASSPGMLGTDTQYF | - | TRBV11-2
CASSLAQGLASPSYEQYF | - | TRBV7-8
CASSFAGLAQGEQYF | few | TRBV5-1
CASSLGGTNYEQYF | once | TRBV5-4
CASRGPGVVEQPQHF | - | TRBV6-5
CSVAPRGGVDGYTF | - | TRBV29-1
CASRDNQGGKETQYF | - | TRBV6-5
CASSAMKGRGSPSFYEQYF | - | TRBV6-1
CAIGGQADYEQYF | - | TRBV10-3
CSVVTGDSGANVLTF | - | TRBV29-1
CASGGNEGTEAFF | - | TRBV6-6
CSVARGEGTEAFF | few | TRBV29-1
CASSLSGGAYEQFF | - | TRBV5-1
CASRDTGGPSGNTIYF | - | TRBV6-6
CASSQGTLNTGELFF | few | TRBV4-3
CSSSVDRAEAFF | - | TRBV7-9
CASSWDTTNTGELFF | - | TRBV5-1
CASVPADTLTDTQYF | - | TRBV12-5
CATSTTANPNYGYTF | - | TRBV15
CASSVDRGTNYGYTF | once | TRBV6-5
CASSQAEQGLNQPQHF | - | TRBV4-1